Described below is a single T cell receptor beta chain sequence and its context. The antigen remains undetermined. This sample was taken from a study of T-cell reconstitution after alpha-beta-depleted transplantation in children. Unique molecular identifiers were incorporated during preparation of the TCRbeta library. MiXCR, run by TCRdb on the PCR reads, gives a single entry per CDR3 protein. The sample has 400,000 to 450,000 distinct CDR3 sequences, approximately 41% seen once. Germline loops: CDR1 MNHNS, CDR2 SASEGT. The V segment lost 8 bases and the J segment 9 bases; nucleotides outside the gene matches: 11. The CDR3 sequence is 14 residues long. Findings and caveats of the study: Day-60 TCRbeta diversity that was high in some patients was derived from surviving recipient T cells and thymic progenitors.

The clonotype comes from a girl aged 2-9 years with aplastic anemia, due to receive a stem cell transplant. Sequenced material: PBMCs, taken before TCRalphabeta/CD19-depleted stem cell transplant. The chain carries TRBV6-1 and TRBJ2-2; 8 bases match TRBD2. The CDR3 DNA follows: TGTGCCAGCTCCTCCCTAGGACTAGCAAGGGAGCTGTTTTTT. Its translation is CASSSLGLARELFF.